This T cell receptor (beta chain) was documented in a study of Ad26.COV2.S vaccination and SARS-CoV-2 variants. Study-level background: Intramuscularly, Ad26.COV2.S was given either once or twice, 56 days apart.

The treatment: some 19 received Ad26.COV2.S at low or high dose, single or two shots; a few received placebo; per-sample allocation not given. Repertoires come from day 63 after the first vaccine or placebo injection. Study conclusions and caveats: Ad26.COV2.S recipients had broader spike-specific TCRs (P = 0.0014).

Note on this clone: The antigen is unknown.

Assay used: immunoSEQ multiplex PCR; TCRdb lists only in-frame clones, some missing. Altogether about 680,000 clones are present, about 90% being singletons, with the ten largest covering approximately 1.5%. The CDR3 has 13 amino acids. CDR1 and CDR2 from the germline V gene are SGHAT and FQNNGV. This clonotype originated in a person between 18 and 60 years old who received the Ad26.COV2.S COVID-19 vaccine or a placebo. This chain uses TRBV11-2 with TRBJ1-4; TRBD1 is a possible D gene (6 bases). Source: peripheral blood, taken in a trial of Ad26.COV2.S vaccine versus placebo. CDR3 sequence (DNA): TGTGGGACGTCGGGGGGCGGTAATGAAAAACTGTTTTTT. Translation: CGTSGGGNEKLFF.